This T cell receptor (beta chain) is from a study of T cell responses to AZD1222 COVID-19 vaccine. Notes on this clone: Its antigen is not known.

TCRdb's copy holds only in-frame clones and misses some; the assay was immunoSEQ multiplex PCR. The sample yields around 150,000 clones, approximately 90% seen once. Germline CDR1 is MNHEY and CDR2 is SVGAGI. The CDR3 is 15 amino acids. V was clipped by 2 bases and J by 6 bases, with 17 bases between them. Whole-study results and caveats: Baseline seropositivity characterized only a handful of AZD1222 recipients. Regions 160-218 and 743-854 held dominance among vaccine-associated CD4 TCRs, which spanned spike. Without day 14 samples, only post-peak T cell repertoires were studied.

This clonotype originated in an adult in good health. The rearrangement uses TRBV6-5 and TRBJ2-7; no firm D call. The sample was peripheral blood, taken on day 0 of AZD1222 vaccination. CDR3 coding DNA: TGTGCCAGCAGTTACAGCAAGTACGAAGGATTCGAGCAGTACTTC. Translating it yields CASSYSKYEGFEQYF.